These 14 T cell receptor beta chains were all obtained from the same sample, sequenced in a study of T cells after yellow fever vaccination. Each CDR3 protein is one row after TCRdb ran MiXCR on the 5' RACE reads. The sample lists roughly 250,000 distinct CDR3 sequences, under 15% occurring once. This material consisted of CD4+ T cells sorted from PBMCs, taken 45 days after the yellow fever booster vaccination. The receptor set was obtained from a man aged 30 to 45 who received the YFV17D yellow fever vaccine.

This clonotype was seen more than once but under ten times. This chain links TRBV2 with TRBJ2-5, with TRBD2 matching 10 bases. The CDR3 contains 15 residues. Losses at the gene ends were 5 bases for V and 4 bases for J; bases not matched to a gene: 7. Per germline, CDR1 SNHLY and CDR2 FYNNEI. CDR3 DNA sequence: TGTGCCAGCAGTAGTCTAGCGGGAGTAGGAGAGACCCAGTACTTC. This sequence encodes CASSSLAGVGETQYF.

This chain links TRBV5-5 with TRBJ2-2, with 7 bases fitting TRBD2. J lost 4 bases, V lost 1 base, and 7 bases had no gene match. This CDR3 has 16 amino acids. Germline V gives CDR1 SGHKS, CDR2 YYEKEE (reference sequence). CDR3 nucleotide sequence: TGTGCCAGCAGCTTGAGCGCGGGAGAACTCACCGGGGAGCTGTTTTTT. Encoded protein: CASSLSAGELTGELFF.

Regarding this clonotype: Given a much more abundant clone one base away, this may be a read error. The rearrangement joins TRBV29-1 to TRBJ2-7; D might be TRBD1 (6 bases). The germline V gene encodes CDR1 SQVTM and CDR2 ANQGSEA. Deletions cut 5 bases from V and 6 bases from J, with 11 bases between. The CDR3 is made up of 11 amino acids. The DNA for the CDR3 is TGCAGCGTTCGAACAGGGCCCGAGCAGTACTTC. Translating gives CSVRTGPEQYF.

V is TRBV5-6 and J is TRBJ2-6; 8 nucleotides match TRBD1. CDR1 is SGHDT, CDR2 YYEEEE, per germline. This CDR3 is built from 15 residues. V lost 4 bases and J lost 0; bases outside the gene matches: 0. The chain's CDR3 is CASSTGGSGANVLTF. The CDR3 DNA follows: TGTGCCAGCAGCACAGGGGGCTCTGGGGCCAACGTCCTGACTTTC. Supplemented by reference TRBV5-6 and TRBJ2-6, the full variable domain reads DAGVTQSPTHLIKTRGQQVTLRCSPKSGHDTVSWYQQALGQGPQFIFQYYEEEERQRGNFPDRFSGHQFPNYSSELNVNALLLGDSALYLCASSTGGSGANVLTFGAGSRLTVL.

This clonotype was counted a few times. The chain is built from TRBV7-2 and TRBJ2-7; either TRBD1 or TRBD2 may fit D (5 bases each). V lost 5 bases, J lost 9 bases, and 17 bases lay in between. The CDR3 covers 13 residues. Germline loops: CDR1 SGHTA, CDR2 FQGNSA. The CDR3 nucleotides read TGTGCCAGCAGCCTCGGGGCACCGCCAGGGCAGTACTTC. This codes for CASSLGAPPGQYF.

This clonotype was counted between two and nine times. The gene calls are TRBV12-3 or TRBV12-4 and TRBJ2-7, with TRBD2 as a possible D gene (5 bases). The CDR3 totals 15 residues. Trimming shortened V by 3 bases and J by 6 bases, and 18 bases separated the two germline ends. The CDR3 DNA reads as TGTGCCAGCAGTTTCCTTATCAGCGGTTCCGGCGAGCAGTACTTC. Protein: CASSFLISGSGEQYF.

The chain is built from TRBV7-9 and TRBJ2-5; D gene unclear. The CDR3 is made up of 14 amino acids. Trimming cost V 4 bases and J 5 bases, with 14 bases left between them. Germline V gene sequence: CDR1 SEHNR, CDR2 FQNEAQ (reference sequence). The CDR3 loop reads CASSSWGGEETQYF. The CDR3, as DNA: TGTGCCAGCAGCTCGTGGGGTGGAGAGGAGACCCAGTACTTC. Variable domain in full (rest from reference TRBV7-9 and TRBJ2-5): DTGVSQNPRHKITKRGQNVTFRCDPISEHNRLYWYRQTLGQGPEFLTYFQNEAQLEKSRLLSDRFSAERPKGSFSTLEIQRTEQGDSAMYLCASSSWGGEETQYFGPGTRLLVL.

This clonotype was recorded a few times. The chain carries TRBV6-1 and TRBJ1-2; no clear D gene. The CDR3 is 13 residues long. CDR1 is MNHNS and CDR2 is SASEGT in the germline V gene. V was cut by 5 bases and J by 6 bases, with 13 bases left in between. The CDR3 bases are TGTGCCAGCAGTCCCCTTACTGGACATGGCTACACCTTC. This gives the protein CASSPLTGHGYTF.

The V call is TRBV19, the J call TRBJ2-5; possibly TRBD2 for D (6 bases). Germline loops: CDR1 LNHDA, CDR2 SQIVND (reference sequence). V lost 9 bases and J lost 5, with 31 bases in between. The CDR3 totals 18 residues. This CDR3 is CASQRRDLAPLNLETQYF. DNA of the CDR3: TGTGCCAGCCAGAGGCGGGACCTGGCCCCTCTCAACCTGGAGACCCAGTACTTC.

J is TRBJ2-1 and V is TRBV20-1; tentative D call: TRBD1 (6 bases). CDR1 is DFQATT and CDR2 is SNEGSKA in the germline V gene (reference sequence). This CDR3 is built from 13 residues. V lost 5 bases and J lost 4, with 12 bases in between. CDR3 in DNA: TGCAGTGCTCCCCAGGACAGATACAATGAGCAGTTCTTC. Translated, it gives CSAPQDRYNEQFF.

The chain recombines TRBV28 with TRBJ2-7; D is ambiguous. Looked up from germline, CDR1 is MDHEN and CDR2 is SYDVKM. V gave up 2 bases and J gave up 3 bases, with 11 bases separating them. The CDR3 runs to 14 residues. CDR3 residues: CASSLRPVYYEQYF. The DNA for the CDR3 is TGTGCCAGCAGTTTACGTCCAGTGTACTACGAGCAGTACTTC.

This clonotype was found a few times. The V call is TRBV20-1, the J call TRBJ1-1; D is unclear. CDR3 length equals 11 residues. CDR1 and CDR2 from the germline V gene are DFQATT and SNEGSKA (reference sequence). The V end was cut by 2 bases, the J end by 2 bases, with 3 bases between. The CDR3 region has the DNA TGCAGTGCTAGACACAACACTGAAGCTTTCTTT. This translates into CSARHNTEAFF.

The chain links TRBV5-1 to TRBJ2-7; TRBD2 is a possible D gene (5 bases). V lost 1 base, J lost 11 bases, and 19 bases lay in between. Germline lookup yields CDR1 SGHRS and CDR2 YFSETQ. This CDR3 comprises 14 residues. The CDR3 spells CASSLRAGSYEEYF. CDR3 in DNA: TGCGCCAGCAGCTTGAGGGCGGGCTCCTATGAAGAGTACTTC.

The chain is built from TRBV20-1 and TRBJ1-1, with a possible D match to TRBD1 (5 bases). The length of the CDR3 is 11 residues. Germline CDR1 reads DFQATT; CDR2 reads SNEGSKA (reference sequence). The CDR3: CRAGGNTEAFF. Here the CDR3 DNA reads TGCAGGGCTGGGGGGAACACTGAAGCTTTCTTT.